Given below is one TCR beta chain in context. The germline V gene encodes CDR1 SGHRS and CDR2 YFSETQ. The J segment lost 6 bases and the V segment lost 7 bases, leaving 10 bases of the junction unmatched. The CDR3 has 13 residues. A single record per CDR3 protein comes from TCRdb applying MiXCR to the 5' RACE reads. Among fewer than 900,000 distinct CDR3 sequences listed, 15% to 20% were seen once. The sample originates from a study of identical twins. The same sample was also used in a study of T cells expressing NK-cell markers.

V and J are TRBV5-1 and TRBJ2-7, with 7 bases that match TRBD1. What was sequenced was PBMCs. This sequence originates from a woman aged 18-35 years in good health. This CDR3 reads CASWGTAGSEQYF. The CDR3 DNA reads TGCGCCAGCTGGGGGACAGCCGGCTCCGAGCAGTACTTC.